Listed here are 23 T cell receptor beta chains from one sample, sequenced in a study of blood T cell repertoires in COVID-19. Clones were sequenced by immunoSEQ multiplex PCR, and TCRdb holds only the in-frame ones, with some missing. This table holds about 260,000 clones, approximately 87% found once. Sequencing used peripheral blood. All receptors come from a woman between 35 and 50 years old who had recovered from COVID-19.

The chain joins TRBV5-6 to TRBJ1-1; maybe TRBD1 (6 bases). The CDR3 is 14 amino acids. Trimming cost V 2 bases and J 1 base, with 9 bases left between them. Germline CDR1 and CDR2: SGHDT and YYEEEE. The CDR3 here is CASSFDRTNTEAFF. The CDR3, as DNA: TGTGCCAGCAGCTTTGACAGGACGAACACTGAAGCTTTCTTT.

The gene calls are TRBV7-2 and TRBJ1-2; D uncertain. Germline CDR1 reads SGHTA; CDR2 reads FQGNSA. The V end lost 1 base, the J end lost 1 base, and 7 bases lay between the germline ends. This CDR3 is built from 14 residues. The CDR3 DNA reads TGTGCCAGCAGCTTAGTGGGCCTTAACTATGGCTACACCTTC. It yields the protein CASSLVGLNYGYTF. Based on the CDR3 plus reference TRBV7-2 and TRBJ1-2, the full variable domain is GAGVSQSPSNKVTEKGKDVELRCDPISGHTALYWYRQSLGQGLEFLIYFQGNSAPDKSGLPSDRFSAERTGGSVSTLTIQRTQQEDSAVYLCASSLVGLNYGYTFGSGTRLTVV.

J is TRBJ2-3 and V is TRBV5-1; 11 positions agree with TRBD2. The germline V gene encodes CDR1 SGHRS and CDR2 YFSETQ. This CDR3 spans 16 amino acids. V was clipped by 5 bases and J by 4 bases; unmatched bases: 9. CDR3: CASSYFSGGAADTQYF. The CDR3 coding sequence is TGCGCCAGCAGTTACTTTAGCGGGGGGGCCGCAGATACGCAGTATTTT. The whole variable domain, filled in from reference TRBV5-1 and TRBJ2-3, reads KAGVTQTPRYLIKTRGQQVTLSCSPISGHRSVSWYQQTPGQGLQFLFEYFSETQRNKGNFPGRFSGRQFSNSRSEMNVSTLELGDSALYLCASSYFSGGAADTQYFGPGTRLTVL.

The gene calls are TRBV19 and TRBJ1-2; a possible D gene is TRBD1 (5 bases). This CDR3 spans 12 amino acids. Trimming took off 6 bases at V and 5 bases at J, with 10 bases between the two ends. The germline V gene encodes CDR1 LNHDA and CDR2 SQIVND (reference sequence). The CDR3 bases are TGTGCCAGTAGGACAGCCGCTTATGGCTACACCTTC. This gives the protein CASRTAAYGYTF.

The chain carries TRBV5-4 and TRBJ2-7; tentative D call: TRBD2 (7 bases). The length of the CDR3 is 14 residues. Germline V gene sequence: CDR1 SGHNT, CDR2 YYREEE (reference sequence). Deletions cut 0 bases from V and 2 bases from J, with 9 bases between. The CDR3 here is CASSLEGGAYEQYF. The CDR3, as DNA: TGTGCCAGCAGCTTGGAAGGGGGGGCCTACGAGCAGTACTTC. Based on the CDR3 plus reference TRBV5-4 and TRBJ2-7, the full variable domain is ETGVTQSPTHLIKTRGQQVTLRCSSQSGHNTVSWYQQALGQGPQFIFQYYREEENGRGNFPPRFSGLQFPNYSSELNVNALELDDSALYLCASSLEGGAYEQYFGPGTRLTVT.

This sequence joins TRBV6-2 or TRBV6-3 and TRBJ1-5, with TRBD1 identical over 7 bases. Germline CDR1 MNHEY, CDR2 SVGEGT. The CDR3 is 16 amino acids. The ends lost 5 bases at V and 10 bases at J; junction bases unmatched: 17. CDR3 residues: CASSPRTDRAWSPQHF. The CDR3 region has the DNA TGTGCCAGCAGTCCCAGGACCGACAGGGCCTGGTCCCCCCAGCATTTT.

The V call is TRBV7-2, the J call TRBJ1-3; tentative D call: TRBD1 (6 bases). Germline loops: CDR1 SGHTA, CDR2 FQGNSA. The V gene lost 1 base and the J gene lost 2 bases, with 12 bases spanning the gap. CDR3 length equals 16 residues. The CDR3 DNA reads as TGTGCCAGCAGCTTAGGCCCAGGGGAGACTGGAAACACCATATATTTT. It codes for CASSLGPGETGNTIYF.

The chain has TRBV5-6 and TRBJ2-7; 8 nucleotides line up with TRBD2. Trimming removed 0 bases from V and 7 bases from J; junction bases left unmatched: 12. The germline V gene has CDR1 SGHDT and CDR2 YYEEEE. This CDR3 is 16 amino acids long. The CDR3 nucleotides are TGTGCCAGCAGCTTGGCGGCGGGGGGCACACCTGAGGAGCAGTACTTC. The encoded protein is CASSLAAGGTPEEQYF.

V and J are TRBV27 and TRBJ1-5; D gene unclear. The CDR3 length is 18 residues. Germline V gives CDR1 MNHEY, CDR2 SMNVEV (reference sequence). V lost 7 bases and J 5 bases, leaving 27 bases between the germline ends. CDR3 sequence reads: CASKDGRTQTTWHQPQHF. CDR3 nucleotide sequence: TGTGCCAGCAAGGATGGGAGAACACAAACCACTTGGCATCAGCCCCAGCATTTT.

This clone appeared a single time. This chain links TRBV30 with TRBJ1-2; maybe TRBD1 (5 bases). The V and J ends lost 4 bases and 4 bases respectively, with 10 bases between them. This CDR3 spans 12 amino acids. Germline CDR1 and CDR2: GTSNPN and SVGIG (reference sequence). The DNA of the CDR3 is TGTGCCTGGACCTGGGGCACCTATGGCTACACCTTC. This gives the protein CAWTWGTYGYTF.

The chain has TRBV18 and TRBJ2-5, with D possibly TRBD1 on 6 matching bases. CDR1 is KGHSH and CDR2 is LQKENI in the germline V gene. The germline V and J ends were trimmed by 2 bases and 0 bases, with 10 bases remaining between them. The CDR3 totals 15 residues. In DNA form, the CDR3 reads TGTGCCAGCTCACCAGGGCAGGGGAACCAAGAGACCCAGTACTTC. The encoded protein is CASSPGQGNQETQYF.

J is TRBJ2-1 and V is TRBV6-6, with 8 bases that match TRBD2. CDR3 length: 14 amino acids. J was trimmed by 9 bases and V by 5 bases; bases with no gene match: 9. From germline, CDR1 is MNHNY and CDR2 SVGAGI (reference sequence). The CDR3 DNA sequence: TGTGCCAGCAGTAGGACTAGCCACTCGGGTGAGCAGTTCTTC. Amino acid sequence: CASSRTSHSGEQFF.

CDR3 DNA sequence: TGTGCCTGGAGGAGCCCCGGGGGACAGATTTACTATGGCTACACCTTC. As protein: CAWRSPGGQIYYGYTF. J is TRBJ1-2 and V is TRBV30, with 7 bases matching TRBD1. The ends lost 3 bases at V and 3 bases at J; junction bases unmatched: 13. The V gene's germline CDR1 is GTSNPN and CDR2 SVGIG (reference sequence). CDR3 length equals 16 residues.

The chain combines TRBV3-1 (or the pseudogene TRBV3-2) with TRBJ2-5; TRBD2 matches 8 bases. The CDR3 is 15 amino acids. V lost 4 bases and J lost 5; bases outside the gene matches: 9. The germline gives CDR1 LGHDT, CDR2 YNNKEL (reference sequence). CDR3 protein: CASSPGTSGWETQYF. The DNA for the CDR3 is TGTGCCAGCAGCCCCGGGACTAGTGGGTGGGAGACCCAGTACTTC.

This chain links TRBV5-6 with TRBJ1-1, with unresolved D. The ends were cut back, 3 bases at V and 4 bases at J, with 10 bases in the middle. Germline V gives CDR1 SGHDT, CDR2 YYEEEE. There are 13 residues in the CDR3. In DNA form, the CDR3 reads TGTGCCAGCAGCTCCAGGCGGGCCACTGAAGCTTTCTTT. Its protein product is CASSSRRATEAFF.

The chain joins TRBV7-8 to TRBJ1-3; TRBD1 might be the D (5 bases). V lost 1 base to trimming and J lost 2 bases, with 12 bases between them. Germline assignment: CDR1 SGHVS and CDR2 FQNEAQ. The CDR3 contains 16 residues. CDR3: CASSLGLGGPGNTIYF. As DNA, the CDR3 is TGTGCCAGCAGCTTAGGGCTCGGGGGTCCTGGAAACACCATATATTTT.

The J gene is TRBJ1-2, the V gene TRBV5-1; TRBD1 is a possible D gene (5 bases). The CDR3 runs 13 residues. The germline V and J ends were trimmed by 0 bases and 12 bases, with 15 bases remaining between them. CDR1 is SGHRS, CDR2 YFSETQ, per germline. CDR3 DNA: TGCGCCAGCAGCTTGGTCTCAGGTTGGGGGGACACCTTC. This encodes CASSLVSGWGDTF.

The V and J genes are TRBV12-3 or TRBV12-4 and TRBJ1-1, with D possibly TRBD1 on 5 matching bases. This CDR3 spans 12 amino acids. The V gene lost 4 bases and the J gene lost 3 bases, with 6 bases spanning the gap. CDR3 residues: CASSSGYTEAFF. The DNA for the CDR3 is TGTGCCAGCAGTTCAGGGTACACTGAAGCTTTCTTT.

This chain connects TRBV28 to TRBJ1-4, with D tentatively TRBD1 (6 bases). The CDR3 sequence is 15 residues long. The V gene's germline CDR1 is MDHEN and CDR2 SYDVKM. Trimming left V 5 bases short and J 0 bases short, with 10 bases between. CDR3 sequence: CASSVRTATNEKLFF. The CDR3 region has the DNA TGTGCCAGCAGTGTCCGGACAGCAACTAATGAAAAACTGTTTTTT.

This clone has a single count. The J gene is TRBJ1-3, the V gene TRBV6-6; D gene uncertain. The ends were cut back, 0 bases at V and 0 bases at J, with 9 bases in the middle. CDR3 length equals 16 residues. Germline V gene lookup returns CDR1 MNHNY and CDR2 SVGAGI (reference sequence). CDR3 in DNA: TGTGCCAGCAGTTACTCGGCGGACTACTCTGGAAACACCATATATTTT. Translation: CASSYSADYSGNTIYF.

This chain links TRBV10-3 with TRBJ1-5; possible D gene TRBD1, 6 bases. This CDR3 is built from 15 residues. Germline V gene data show CDR1 as ENHRY and CDR2 as SYGVKD. Trimming took 1 base from V and 1 from J, leaving 8 bases between them. The CDR3 reads CAISEYRESNQPQHF. CDR3 nucleotides: TGTGCCATCAGTGAGTACAGGGAAAGCAATCAGCCCCAGCATTTT.

This clone was counted once. The chain is built from TRBV5-8 and TRBJ2-7, with TRBD1 identical over 7 bases. The CDR3 consists of 15 residues. J lost 0 bases, V lost 3 bases, and 6 bases had no gene match. The germline V gene encodes CDR1 SGHTS and CDR2 YDEGEE. The CDR3 here is CASSWYRGTSYEQYF. CDR3 bases: TGTGCCAGCAGCTGGTACAGGGGTACCTCCTACGAGCAGTACTTC.

The chain joins TRBV29-1 to TRBJ1-2; a weak D match, TRBD1 (6 bases). Germline V gene data show CDR1 as SQVTM and CDR2 as ANQGSEA. V gave up 7 bases and J gave up 8 bases, with 20 bases separating them. This CDR3 region has 13 residues. CDR3: CSAPTGSHRGYTF. The CDR3 nucleotides are TGCAGCGCCCCGACAGGAAGTCATCGAGGCTACACCTTC.